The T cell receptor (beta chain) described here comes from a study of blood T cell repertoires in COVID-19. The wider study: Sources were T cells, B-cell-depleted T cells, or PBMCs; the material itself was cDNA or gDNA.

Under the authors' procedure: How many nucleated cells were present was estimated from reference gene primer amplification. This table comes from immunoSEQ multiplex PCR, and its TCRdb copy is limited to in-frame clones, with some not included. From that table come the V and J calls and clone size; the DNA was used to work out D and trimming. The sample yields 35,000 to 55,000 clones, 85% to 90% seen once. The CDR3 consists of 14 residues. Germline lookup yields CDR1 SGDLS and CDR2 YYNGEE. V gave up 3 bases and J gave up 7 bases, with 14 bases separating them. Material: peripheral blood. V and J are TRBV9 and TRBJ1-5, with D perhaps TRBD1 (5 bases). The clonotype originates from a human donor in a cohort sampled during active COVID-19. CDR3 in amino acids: CASSEQGLGQPQHF. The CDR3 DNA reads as TGTGCCAGCAGCGAGCAGGGATTAGGGCAGCCCCAGCATTTT. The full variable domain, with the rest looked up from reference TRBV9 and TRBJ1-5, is DSGVTQTPKHLITATGQRVTLRCSPRSGDLSVYWYQQSLDQGLQFLIQYYNGEERAKGNILERFSAQQFPDLHSELNLSSLELGDSALYFCASSEQGLGQPQHFGDGTRLSIL.